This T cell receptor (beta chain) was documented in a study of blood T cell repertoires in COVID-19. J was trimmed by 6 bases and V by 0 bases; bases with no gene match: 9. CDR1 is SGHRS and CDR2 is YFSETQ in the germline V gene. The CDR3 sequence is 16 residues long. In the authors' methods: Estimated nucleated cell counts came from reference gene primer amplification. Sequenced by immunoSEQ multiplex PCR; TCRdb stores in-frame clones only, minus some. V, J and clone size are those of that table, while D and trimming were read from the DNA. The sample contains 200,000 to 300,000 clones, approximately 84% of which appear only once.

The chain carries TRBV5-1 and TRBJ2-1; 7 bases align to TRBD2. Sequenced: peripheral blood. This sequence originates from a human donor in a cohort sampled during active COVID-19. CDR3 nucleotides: TGCGCCAGCAGCTTGGACGGGAGGCCCCCCTTCAATGAGCAGTTCTTC. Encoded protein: CASSLDGRPPFNEQFF.